This T cell receptor beta chain comes out of a study of tumor-infiltrating lymphocytes in primary liver carcinoma. Researchers generated TCR beta cDNA from approximately 450 ng of total RNA, relying on a constant-region primer. Each TCR beta library was derived from three nested multiplex PCR rounds that employed slightly modified ARM-PCR. Primers for the first two PCR rounds were TRBV1-TRBV30 forward primers and a C-beta reverse primer (approximately 10 cycles per round). One entry per CDR3 protein results from TCRdb running MiXCR on the multiplex PCR reads. The data show fewer than 110,000 distinct CDR3 sequences, around 71% seen once. With 9 bases removed from V and 1 base from J, the gap between germline ends came to 10 bases. The CDR3 totals 12 residues. Germline V lookup: CDR1 MNHEY, CDR2 SVGAGI. It was from 20-30 mg of unsorted bulk tissue that RNA and DNA were co-extracted.

The sequenced sample was liver tumor tissue from sampling region 2. Subset denoted: tumor region T2, inferior pole. This clonotype was obtained from a woman in her fifties or sixties with primary liver carcinoma and hepatitis B virus infection. The chain joins TRBV6-5 to TRBJ2-7; TRBD2 is a possible D gene (6 bases). Here the CDR3 DNA reads TGTGCCAGTAGACGGGGGTCCTACGAGCAGTACTTC. Amino acid sequence: CASRRGSYEQYF.